These 18 T cell receptor beta chains were sequenced from one sample in a study of CD8+ T cells in alopecia areata. RNA extraction and reverse transcription yielded cDNA as sequencing template. Libraries were prepared by immunoSEQ multiplex PCR; TCRdb keeps only in-frame clonotypes and omits some of them. This sample has more than 90,000 clones; 55% to 70% occur once, and the top ten carry around 2.8%. The sequenced sample consisted of CD4+ T cells sorted from blood. These receptors came from a human donor in good health.

The rearrangement joins TRBV2 to TRBJ1-2; D is ambiguous. The CDR3 covers 13 residues. The germline V gene encodes CDR1 SNHLY and CDR2 FYNNEI. V lost 6 bases and J 6 bases, leaving 14 bases between the germline ends. CDR3 loop: CASRRQPEDGYTF. Here the CDR3 DNA reads TGTGCCAGCAGGCGGCAGCCCGAGGATGGCTACACCTTC.

The rearrangement links TRBV25-1 to TRBJ1-1; the match to TRBD1 covers 8 bases. J lost 6 bases, V lost 6 bases, and 9 bases had no gene match. The germline gives CDR1 MGHDK, CDR2 SYGVNS. The CDR3 has 14 residues. Here the CDR3 DNA reads TGTGCCAGCAGCCTCGGACAGGGAAAGGCTGAAGCTTTCTTT. The encoded protein is CASSLGQGKAEAFF.

This clone came up a few times. Here the CDR3 DNA reads TGTGCCAGCAGTCGCCTCGGACAGGGGGGCTACACCTTC. Protein product: CASSRLGQGGYTF. The chain couples TRBV6-6 to TRBJ1-2; TRBD1 aligns across 9 bases. The length of the CDR3 is 13 residues. Trimming cost V 5 bases and J 8 bases; bases outside gene matches: 6. CDR1 and CDR2 from the germline V gene are MNHNY and SVGAGI (reference sequence).

The V gene is TRBV2, the J gene TRBJ2-2; the match to TRBD1 covers 9 bases. The CDR3 is 14 amino acids. Looked up from germline, CDR1 is SNHLY and CDR2 is FYNNEI. V gave up 8 bases and J gave up 2 bases; unmatched junction bases: 3. Here the CDR3 reads CASWGQGNTGELFF. In nucleotides, the CDR3 is TGTGCCAGCTGGGGACAGGGTAACACCGGGGAGCTGTTTTTT.

V and J are TRBV18 and TRBJ1-1; D gene ambiguous. Trimming left V 5 bases short and J 4 bases short, with 8 bases between. The CDR3 is made up of 12 amino acids. CDR1 and CDR2 (germline): KGHSH, LQKENI. The CDR3 nucleotides read TGTGCCAGCTCAGGGAGTGGCACTGAAGCTTTCTTT. Encoded protein: CASSGSGTEAFF.

The rearrangement joins TRBV29-1 to TRBJ1-1, with D possibly matching TRBD1 (6 bases). Trimming took 3 bases from V and 0 from J, leaving 11 bases between them. The CDR3 sequence is 14 residues long. The germline gives CDR1 SQVTM, CDR2 ANQGSEA. CDR3 loop: CSVDNRAMNTEAFF. The CDR3 nucleotides are TGCAGCGTTGATAACAGGGCTATGAACACTGAAGCTTTCTTT.

The chain joins TRBV7-2 to TRBJ2-7, with no clear D. CDR3 length equals 13 residues. Trimming removed 5 bases from V and 3 bases from J, with 11 bases in between. Germline V gene lookup returns CDR1 SGHTA and CDR2 FQGNSA. The CDR3 is CASSPGPGYEQYF. DNA of the CDR3: TGTGCCAGCAGCCCCGGGCCGGGCTACGAGCAGTACTTC.

The chain employs TRBV27 and TRBJ1-4, with TRBD1 as a possible D gene (6 bases). CDR1 and CDR2 (germline): MNHEY, SMNVEV (reference sequence). V gave up 8 bases and J gave up 8 bases, with 15 bases separating them. The CDR3 contains 13 residues. CDR3 sequence (DNA): TGTGCCAGCTCAGGGGAGGTTGGGGAAAAACTGTTTTTT. Translating gives CASSGEVGEKLFF.

This sequence joins TRBV5-1 and TRBJ2-5; D is possibly TRBD2 (6 bases). Germline CDR1 and CDR2: SGHRS and YFSETQ. The CDR3 runs 14 residues. V was cut by 3 bases and J by 1 base, with 10 bases left in between. The CDR3 DNA sequence: TGCGCCAGCAGCTCAGGCGGGGTCCAAGAGACCCAGTACTTC. This codes for CASSSGGVQETQYF.

The chain uses TRBV30 and TRBJ2-7; tentatively, D is TRBD2 (5 bases). From germline, CDR1 is GTSNPN and CDR2 SVGIG (reference sequence). The CDR3 is made up of 15 amino acids. Trimming took off 0 bases at V and 4 bases at J, with 16 bases between the two ends. The CDR3: CAWSVREGRRYEQYF. DNA of the CDR3: TGTGCCTGGAGTGTACGAGAAGGGAGACGTTACGAGCAGTACTTC.

This chain connects TRBV29-1 to TRBJ2-5, with 8 positions matching TRBD2. The CDR3 runs 14 residues. The junction had 13 bases not matched to a gene; V was cut back by 8 bases and J by 5 bases. CDR1 SQVTM and CDR2 ANQGSEA come from the germline V gene. The CDR3 nucleotides read TGCAGCACAACCGCGGCGGGGGGTGCCGAGACCCAGTACTTC. This encodes CSTTAAGGAETQYF.

This sequence joins TRBV25-1 and TRBJ2-2, with D uncertain. Germline V gene data show CDR1 as MGHDK and CDR2 as SYGVNS. V was cut by 7 bases and J by 4 bases, with 7 bases left in between. This CDR3 region has 12 residues. The CDR3 bases are TGTGCCAGCAAAGCAGCCACCGGGGAGCTGTTTTTT. Its translation: CASKAATGELFF.

The V call is TRBV5-4, the J call TRBJ2-7, with D possibly TRBD1 on 6 matching bases. The CDR3 has 13 amino acids. The V and J ends lost 5 bases and 4 bases respectively, with 13 bases between them. Germline CDR1 reads SGHNT; CDR2 reads YYREEE (reference sequence). CDR3 sequence: CASSLQGTYEQYF. DNA of the CDR3: TGTGCCAGCAGTCTACAGGGAACGTACGAGCAGTACTTC.

The rearrangement uses TRBV29-1 and TRBJ2-1, with D perhaps matching TRBD1 (5 bases). CDR1 and CDR2 (germline): SQVTM, ANQGSEA. The CDR3 sequence is 13 residues long. V lost 7 bases, J lost 5 bases, and 15 bases lay in between. CDR3 nucleotide sequence: TGCAGCGCTCTGCAGGCAGGGAACAATGAGCAGTTCTTC. This sequence encodes CSALQAGNNEQFF.

The J gene is TRBJ2-3, the V gene TRBV7-8; D gene unclear. Trimming stripped 1 base from V and 3 bases from J, with 5 bases between. Germline V gene lookup returns CDR1 SGHVS and CDR2 FQNEAQ. The CDR3 is 13 residues long. The DNA of the CDR3 is TGTGCCAGCAGCTTAGGACCGACAGATACGCAGTATTTT. Protein: CASSLGPTDTQYF.

This clone was picked up a small number of times. J is TRBJ2-1 and V is TRBV5-1; D not certain. Germline V gives CDR1 SGHRS, CDR2 YFSETQ. This CDR3 spans 13 amino acids. V gave up 1 base and J gave up 11 bases, with 13 bases separating them. The CDR3 DNA is TGCGCCAGCAGCTTGAGTCTCGGCCAGAAGCAGTTCTTC. Amino acid sequence: CASSLSLGQKQFF.

V is TRBV7-9 and J is TRBJ2-7, with 10 bases identical to TRBD1. The CDR3 extends over 14 amino acids. CDR1 and CDR2 (germline): SEHNR, FQNEAQ (reference sequence). Losses at the gene ends were 7 bases for V and 1 base for J; bases not matched to a gene: 4. CDR3 nucleotide sequence: TGTGCCAGCACTCAGGGACAGGGGTCCTACGAGCAGTACTTC. The encoded protein is CASTQGQGSYEQYF.

The sample holds one count of this clone. CDR3 DNA sequence: TGCGCCAGCAGCATAACCGGGACTAGCGGGTCCACAGATACGCAGTATTTT. This gives the protein CASSITGTSGSTDTQYF. This chain links TRBV5-1 with TRBJ2-3; 12 positions match TRBD2. This CDR3 has 17 residues. V trimming: 4 bases; J trimming: 2 bases; junction bases outside the gene matches: 8. Germline lookup yields CDR1 SGHRS and CDR2 YFSETQ.